These 20 T cell receptor beta chains came from one sample sequenced in a study of blood T cell repertoires in COVID-19. The method was immunoSEQ multiplex PCR; TCRdb's version includes in-frame clones alone and lacks a portion of them. The sample yields roughly 120,000 clones, 80% to 90% seen once. The sequencing sample was made of peripheral blood. The receptors shown here come from a man in his 70s with active or convalescent COVID-19.

This chain connects TRBV14 to TRBJ1-6; 7 nucleotides line up with TRBD1. Trimming cost V 4 bases and J 9 bases; bases outside gene matches: 9. There are 15 residues in the CDR3. The V gene's germline CDR1 is SGHDN and CDR2 FVKESK. For the CDR3, the DNA is TGTGCCAGCAGCCGCCGGGACAGCACCTCTTCACCCCTCCACTTT. Translating it yields CASSRRDSTSSPLHF.

This chain links TRBV7-2 with TRBJ2-7; D unclear. The CDR3 has 11 amino acids. The ends were cut back, 5 bases at V and 2 bases at J, with 4 bases in the middle. The germline CDR1 and CDR2 sequences are SGHTA and FQGNSA. Here the CDR3 reads CASSRAYEQYF. CDR3 coding DNA: TGTGCCAGCAGCCGAGCCTACGAGCAGTACTTC. The full variable domain, in which reference TRBV7-2 and TRBJ2-7 provide the parts outside the CDR3, is GAGVSQSPSNKVTEKGKDVELRCDPISGHTALYWYRQSLGQGLEFLIYFQGNSAPDKSGLPSDRFSAERTGGSVSTLTIQRTQQEDSAVYLCASSRAYEQYFGPGTRLTVT.

The chain is built from TRBV7-8 and TRBJ1-1, with a possible D match to TRBD1 (6 bases). Germline assignment: CDR1 SGHVS and CDR2 FQNEAQ. CDR3 length equals 14 residues. Deletions cut 5 bases from V and 7 bases from J, with 17 bases between. The CDR3 is CASSLLQGSFEAFF. DNA for the CDR3: TGTGCCAGCAGCCTTCTACAGGGCTCTTTTGAAGCTTTCTTT. Complete variable domain (other parts from reference TRBV7-8 and TRBJ1-1): GAGVSQSPRYKVAKRGQDVALRCDPISGHVSLFWYQQALGQGPEFLTYFQNEAQLDKSGLPSDRFFAERPEGSVSTLKIQRTQQEDSAVYLCASSLLQGSFEAFFGQGTRLTVV.

The DNA for the CDR3 is TGTGCCAGCAGTTACTCGTCCCGCACCGGGGAGCTGTTTTTT. Its translation: CASSYSSRTGELFF. This chain joins TRBV6-2 or TRBV6-3 and TRBJ2-2; D call uncertain. The germline V gene encodes CDR1 MNHEY and CDR2 SVGEGT. CDR3 size: 14 residues. V was trimmed by 0 bases and J by 4 bases, leaving 6 bases between them.

The V call is TRBV6-1, the J call TRBJ1-5; a weak D match, TRBD1 (6 bases). V lost 2 bases to trimming and J lost 6 bases, with 17 bases between them. Germline assignment: CDR1 MNHNS and CDR2 SASEGT. The CDR3 totals 16 residues. The DNA of the CDR3 is TGTGCCAGCAGTGAATGGGGGCAGGGGTTTGGTCAGCCCCAGCATTTT. It encodes CASSEWGQGFGQPQHF.

The chain carries TRBV19 and TRBJ2-7, with TRBD1 identical over 12 bases. The CDR3 length is 16 residues. Germline values: CDR1 LNHDA, CDR2 SQIVND (reference sequence). The V segment lost 5 bases and the J segment 7 bases; nucleotides outside the gene matches: 12. The CDR3 coding sequence is TGTGCCAGTAGTCCGCGTCCGGGACAGGGGGCGAGGGAGCAGTACTTC. This sequence encodes CASSPRPGQGAREQYF.

The V gene is TRBV12-3 or TRBV12-4, the J gene TRBJ2-7; 7 bases match TRBD1. The CDR3 contains 13 residues. V lost 6 bases and J lost 9; bases outside the gene matches: 11. CDR3 residues: CASSPGPGQWQYF. CDR3 DNA sequence: TGTGCCAGCAGCCCCGGACCGGGACAGTGGCAGTACTTC.

This chain links TRBV25-1 with TRBJ2-6; TRBD1 might be the D (5 bases). Germline values: CDR1 MGHDK, CDR2 SYGVNS. The CDR3 extends over 17 amino acids. V dropped 1 base and J dropped 2 bases, with 12 bases sitting between them. For the CDR3, the DNA is TGTGCCAGCAGTGAATCGGCCCAGGGAACTGGGGCCAACGTCCTGACTTTC. Its protein is CASSESAQGTGANVLTF. The entire variable domain, with the rest obtained from reference TRBV25-1 and TRBJ2-6, is as follows: EADIYQTPRYLVIGTGKKITLECSQTMGHDKMYWYQQDPGMELHLIHYSYGVNSTEKGDLSSESTVSRIRTEHFPLTLESARPSHTSQYLCASSESAQGTGANVLTFGAGSRLTVL.

As for this clone: In the same sample, other DNA sequences code for this CDR3. The J gene is TRBJ1-5, the V gene TRBV27; D might be TRBD1 (5 bases). V dropped 3 bases and J dropped 1 base, with 7 bases sitting between them. Germline assignment: CDR1 MNHEY and CDR2 SMNVEV (reference sequence). The CDR3 is 14 amino acids. The CDR3 nucleotides are TGTGCCAGCAGTTTTGGGGGGAGCAATCAGCCCCAGCATTTT. Translated, it gives CASSFGGSNQPQHF.

The chain has TRBV19 and TRBJ2-7; maybe TRBD1 (5 bases). Germline V lookup: CDR1 LNHDA, CDR2 SQIVND (reference sequence). CDR3 size: 11 residues. The V end was cut by 6 bases, the J end by 2 bases, with 5 bases between. In DNA form, the CDR3 reads TGTGCCAGTAGAGGGGCCTACGAGCAGTACTTC. Translating it yields CASRGAYEQYF.

This rearrangement joins TRBV6-1 to TRBJ2-7, with 8 bases matching TRBD1. V shed 4 bases, J shed 1 base, and the junction held 9 bases outside the gene matches. The CDR3 has 16 residues. CDR1 and CDR2 from the germline V gene are MNHNS and SASEGT. The CDR3 bases are TGTGCCAGCAGTGTAACAGGGGGAACAATTTCCTACGAGCAGTACTTC. Translation: CASSVTGGTISYEQYF.

This chain uses TRBV3-1 (or the pseudogene TRBV3-2) with TRBJ1-2; no clear D gene. There are 15 residues in the CDR3. V was shortened by 0 bases and J by 4 bases, with 12 bases between the two germline ends. Germline V gene lookup returns CDR1 LGHDT and CDR2 YNNKEL (reference sequence). The CDR3 sequence: CASSQDAQAAYGYTF. The CDR3 DNA sequence: TGTGCCAGCAGCCAAGATGCCCAGGCCGCCTATGGCTACACCTTC.

V gene TRBV6-6 combines with J gene TRBJ2-7; 9 positions agree with TRBD2. Germline trimming cut 7 bases from V and 7 bases from J; bases unmatched to any gene: 8. Germline V gene data show CDR1 as MNHNY and CDR2 as SVGAGI (reference sequence). CDR3 length: 13 residues. CDR3 residues: CASNLAGVGEQYF. The CDR3 DNA follows: TGTGCCAGCAACTTAGCGGGAGTGGGGGAGCAGTACTTC.

The chain has TRBV7-8 and TRBJ2-1; the D gene is possibly TRBD2 (5 bases). Germline V gives CDR1 SGHVS, CDR2 FQNEAQ. CDR3 length equals 14 residues. V lost 4 bases, J lost 0 bases, and 7 bases lay in between. The CDR3 coding sequence is TGTGCCAGCAGCTCACTAGTCTCCTACAATGAGCAGTTCTTC. Its protein is CASSSLVSYNEQFF.

The rearrangement links TRBV5-8 to TRBJ1-1, with D tentatively TRBD1 (6 bases). Germline values: CDR1 SGHTS, CDR2 YDEGEE. CDR3 length: 16 amino acids. V gave up 4 bases and J gave up 2 bases, with 18 bases separating them. CDR3 DNA: TGTGCCAGCAGCACTGGGACAAATCTGGGAAACACTGAAGCTTTCTTT. This codes for CASSTGTNLGNTEAFF.

The chain joins TRBV28 to TRBJ1-2; D perhaps matches TRBD1 (5 bases). V shed 3 bases and J shed 3 bases, with 11 bases lying between them. Looked up from germline, CDR1 is MDHEN and CDR2 is SYDVKM. There are 14 residues in the CDR3. CDR3 sequence (DNA): TGTGCCAGCAGTTTGAAAGGGGCAGACTATGGCTACACCTTC. Its translation: CASSLKGADYGYTF.

This chain uses TRBV7-9 with TRBJ1-5, with 8 bases aligning to TRBD1. The CDR3 totals 15 residues. Germline assignment: CDR1 SEHNR and CDR2 FQNEAQ (reference sequence). V lost 3 bases to trimming and J lost 3 bases; unmatched junction nucleotides: 4. The chain's CDR3 is CASSLSGQANQPQHF. The CDR3 DNA follows: TGTGCCAGCAGCTTGTCGGGACAGGCCAATCAGCCCCAGCATTTT.

J is TRBJ1-5 and V is TRBV27; no firm D call. V lost 2 bases and J 2 bases, leaving 22 bases between the germline ends. The CDR3 length is 19 residues. Germline CDR1 reads MNHEY; CDR2 reads SMNVEV (reference sequence). CDR3 protein: CASSLRGGRMVSGNQPQHF. CDR3 in DNA: TGTGCCAGCAGTTTACGAGGAGGCCGGATGGTCAGTGGCAATCAGCCCCAGCATTTT.

This clone was detected only a few times. The chain joins TRBV5-1 to TRBJ1-5; TRBD1 matches 8 bases. After removal of 4 bases from V and 5 bases from J, the junction contained 5 bases not matched to a gene. The germline V gene encodes CDR1 SGHRS and CDR2 YFSETQ. This CDR3 contains 14 residues. The CDR3 is CASSPGQGDQPQHF. CDR3 bases: TGCGCCAGCAGCCCCGGACAGGGAGATCAGCCCCAGCATTTT.

V usage is TRBV4-1 and J usage is TRBJ2-1; 7 nucleotides match TRBD2. In germline, CDR1 is MGHRA, CDR2 YSYEKL. The length of the CDR3 is 16 residues. The trim removed 3 bases at V and 5 bases at J, leaving 10 bases unmatched. In DNA, the CDR3 is TGCGCCAGCAGCCACCGGGAGGCTAGCGGTGACAATGAGCAGTTCTTC. This sequence encodes CASSHREASGDNEQFF.